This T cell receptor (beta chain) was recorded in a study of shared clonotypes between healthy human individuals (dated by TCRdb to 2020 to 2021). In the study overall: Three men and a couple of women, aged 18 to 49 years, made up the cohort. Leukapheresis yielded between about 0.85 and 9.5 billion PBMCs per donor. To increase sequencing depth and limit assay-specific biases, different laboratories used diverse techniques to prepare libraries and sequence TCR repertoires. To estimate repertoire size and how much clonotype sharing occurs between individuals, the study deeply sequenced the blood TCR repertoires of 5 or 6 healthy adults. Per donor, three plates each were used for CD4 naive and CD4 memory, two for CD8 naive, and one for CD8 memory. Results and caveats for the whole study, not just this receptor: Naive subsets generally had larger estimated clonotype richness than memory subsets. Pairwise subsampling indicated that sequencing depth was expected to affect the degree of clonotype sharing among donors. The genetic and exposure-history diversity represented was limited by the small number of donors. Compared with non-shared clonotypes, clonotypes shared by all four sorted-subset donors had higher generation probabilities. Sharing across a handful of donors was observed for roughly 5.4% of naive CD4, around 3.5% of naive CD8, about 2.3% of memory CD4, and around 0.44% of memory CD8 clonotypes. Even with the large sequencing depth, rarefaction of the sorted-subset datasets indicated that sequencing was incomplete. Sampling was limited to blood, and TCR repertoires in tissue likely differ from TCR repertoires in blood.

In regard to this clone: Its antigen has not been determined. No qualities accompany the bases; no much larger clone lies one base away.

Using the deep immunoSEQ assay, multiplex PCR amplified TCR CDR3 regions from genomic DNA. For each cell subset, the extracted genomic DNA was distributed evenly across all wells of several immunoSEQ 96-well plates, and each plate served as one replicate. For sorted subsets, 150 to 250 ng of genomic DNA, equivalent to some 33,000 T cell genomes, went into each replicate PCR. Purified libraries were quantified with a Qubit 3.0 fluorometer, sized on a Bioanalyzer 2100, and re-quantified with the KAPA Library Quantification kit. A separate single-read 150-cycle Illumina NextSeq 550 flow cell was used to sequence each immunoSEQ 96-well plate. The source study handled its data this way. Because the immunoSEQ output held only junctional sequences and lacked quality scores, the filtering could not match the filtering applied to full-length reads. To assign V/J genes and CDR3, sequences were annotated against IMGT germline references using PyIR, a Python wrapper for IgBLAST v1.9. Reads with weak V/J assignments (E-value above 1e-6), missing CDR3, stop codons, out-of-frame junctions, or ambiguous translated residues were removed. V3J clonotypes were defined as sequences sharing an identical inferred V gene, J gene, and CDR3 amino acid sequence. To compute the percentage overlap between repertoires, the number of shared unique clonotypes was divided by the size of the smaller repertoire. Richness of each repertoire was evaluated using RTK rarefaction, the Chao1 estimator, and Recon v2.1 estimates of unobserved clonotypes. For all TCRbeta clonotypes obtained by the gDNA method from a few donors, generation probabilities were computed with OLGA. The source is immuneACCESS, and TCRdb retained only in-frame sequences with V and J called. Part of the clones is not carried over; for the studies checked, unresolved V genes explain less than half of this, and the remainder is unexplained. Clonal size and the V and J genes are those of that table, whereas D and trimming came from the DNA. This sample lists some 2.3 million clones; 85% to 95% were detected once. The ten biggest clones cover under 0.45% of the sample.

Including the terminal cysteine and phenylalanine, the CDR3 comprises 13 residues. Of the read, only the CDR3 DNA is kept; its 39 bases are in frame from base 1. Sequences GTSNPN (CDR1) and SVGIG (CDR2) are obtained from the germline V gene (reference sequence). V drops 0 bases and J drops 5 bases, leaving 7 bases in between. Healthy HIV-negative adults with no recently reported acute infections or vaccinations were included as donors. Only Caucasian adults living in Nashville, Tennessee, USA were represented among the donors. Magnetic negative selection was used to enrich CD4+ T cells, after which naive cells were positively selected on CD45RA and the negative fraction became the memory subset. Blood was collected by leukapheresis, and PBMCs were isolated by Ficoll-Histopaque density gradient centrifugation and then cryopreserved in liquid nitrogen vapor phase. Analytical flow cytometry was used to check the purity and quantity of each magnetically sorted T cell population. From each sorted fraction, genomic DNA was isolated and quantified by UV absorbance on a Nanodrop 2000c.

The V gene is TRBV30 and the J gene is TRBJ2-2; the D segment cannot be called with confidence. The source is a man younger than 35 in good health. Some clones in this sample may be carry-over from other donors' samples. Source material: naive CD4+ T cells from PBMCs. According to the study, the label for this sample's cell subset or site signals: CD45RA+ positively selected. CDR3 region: CAWSVRVTGELFF. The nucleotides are TGTGCCTGGAGTGTACGCGTAACCGGGGAGCTGTTTTTT.